This T cell receptor beta chain derives from a study of blood T cell repertoires in COVID-19. Overall study context: T cells, B-cell-depleted T cells, or PBMCs supplied cDNA or gDNA.

In the original analysis: Amplification of reference gene primers was used by the study to estimate nucleated cell counts. Assay used: immunoSEQ multiplex PCR; TCRdb lists only in-frame clones, some missing. V and J calls and clone size are copied from that table; D and trimming were computed from the DNA. In the table there are about 160,000 clones, roughly 91% of which are singletons. This clone was seen just once. This CDR3 spans 17 amino acids. Germline values: CDR1 SEHNR, CDR2 FQNEAQ (reference sequence). The germline V and J ends were trimmed by 4 bases and 1 base, with 17 bases remaining between them.

Sequenced input: peripheral blood. This chain connects TRBV7-9 to TRBJ2-1; no definite D call. The sequence came from a woman between 45 and 65 years old with acute or convalescent COVID-19. CDR3 bases: TGTGCCAGCAGCTCACACCCTGACATGGTTTCCTACAATGAGCAGTTCTTC. This encodes CASSSHPDMVSYNEQFF.